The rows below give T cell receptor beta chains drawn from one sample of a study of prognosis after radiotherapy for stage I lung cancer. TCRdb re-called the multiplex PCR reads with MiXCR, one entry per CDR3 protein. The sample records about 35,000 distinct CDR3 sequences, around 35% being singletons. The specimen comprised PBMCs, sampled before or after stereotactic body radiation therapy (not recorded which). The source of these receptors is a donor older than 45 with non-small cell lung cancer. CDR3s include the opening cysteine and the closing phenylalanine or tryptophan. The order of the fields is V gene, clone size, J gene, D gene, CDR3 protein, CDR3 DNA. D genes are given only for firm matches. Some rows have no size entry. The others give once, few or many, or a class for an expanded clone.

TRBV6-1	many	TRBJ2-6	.	CATVNSGANVLTF	TGTGCCACCGTGAACTCTGGGGCCAACGTCCTGACTTTC
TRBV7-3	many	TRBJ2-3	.	CASSATATVTDTQYF	TGTGCCAGCAGCGCTACAGCGACCGTCACAGATACGCAGTATTTT
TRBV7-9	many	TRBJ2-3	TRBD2	CASSRLSGRVADTQYF	TGTGCCAGCAGCAGACTAAGCGGGAGGGTTGCAGATACGCAGTATTTT
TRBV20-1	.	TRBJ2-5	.	CSARDYLSHEEAQYF	TGCAGTGCTAGAGATTACCTATCGCATGAAGAGGCCCAGTACTTC
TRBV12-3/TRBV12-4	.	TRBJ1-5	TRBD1	CAGSVRGRGSNQSQHF	TGTGCCGGCAGTGTAAGGGGGCGCGGTAGCAATCAGTCCCAGCATTTT
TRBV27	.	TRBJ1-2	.	CASSFRGGYGYTF	TGTGCCAGCAGTTTCCGGGGGGGCTATGGCTACACCTTC
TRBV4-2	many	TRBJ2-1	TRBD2	CASSQVDGGGYNEQFF	TGTGCCAGCAGCCAAGTAGATGGGGGGGGATACAATGAGCAGTTCTTC
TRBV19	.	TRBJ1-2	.	CDSSIGLPLGNDGYTF	TGTGACAGTAGTATTGGGCTTCCTTTGGGAAATGATGGCTACACCTTC
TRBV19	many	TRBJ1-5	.	CASSIMSGGYQPQHF	TGTGCCAGTAGTATAATGTCCGGGGGTTATCAGCCCCAGCATTTT
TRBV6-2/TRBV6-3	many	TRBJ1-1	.	CASSWTSNTEAFF	TGTGCCAGCAGTTGGACTTCGAACACTGAAGCTTTCTTT
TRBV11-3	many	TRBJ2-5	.	CASSHTGTQETQYF	TGTGCCAGCAGCCATACAGGGACCCAAGAGACCCAGTACTTC
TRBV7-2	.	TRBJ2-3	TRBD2	CASSFGSGPTDTQYF	TGTGCCAGCTCATTCGGTAGCGGGCCCACAGATACGCAGTATTTT
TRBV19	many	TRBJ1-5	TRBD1	CASSTHTGEVNQPQHF	TGTGCCAGTAGTACCCACACAGGGGAGGTAAATCAGCCCCAGCATTTT
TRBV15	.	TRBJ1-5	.	CATSRPMVQIYSNQPQHF	TGTGCCACCAGCAGACCTATGGTGCAGATTTATAGCAATCAGCCCCAGCATTTT
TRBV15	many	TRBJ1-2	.	CATSRPTSAGYGYTF	TGTGCCACCAGCAGGCCAACCTCCGCTGGATATGGCTACACCTTC
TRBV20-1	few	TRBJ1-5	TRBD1	CSVGGGAVTGQPQHF	TGCAGTGTCGGAGGGGGCGCGGTGACTGGACAGCCCCAGCATTTT
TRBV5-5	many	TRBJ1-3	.	CASSLALGGAGNTIYF	TGTGCCAGCAGCTTGGCTCTAGGGGGAGCTGGAAACACCATATATTTT
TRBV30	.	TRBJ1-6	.	CAWSSPLGGDSPLHF	TGTGCCTGGAGTTCCCCGTTGGGGGGTGATTCACCCCTCCACTTT
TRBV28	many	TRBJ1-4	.	CASREGGTNEKLFF	TGTGCCAGCAGAGAGGGAGGTACTAATGAAAAACTGTTTTTT
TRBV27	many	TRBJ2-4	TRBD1	CASSPRQGWGNIQYF	TGTGCCAGCAGTCCCCGACAGGGGTGGGGGAACATTCAGTACTTC
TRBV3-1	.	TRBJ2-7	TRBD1	CASIRGQGVSYEQYF	TGTGCCAGTATCCGGGGACAGGGAGTTTCCTACGAGCAGTACTTC
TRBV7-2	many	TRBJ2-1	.	CASSRTSVGALNEQFF	TGTGCCAGCAGTCGGACCTCTGTAGGAGCTCTCAATGAGCAGTTCTTC
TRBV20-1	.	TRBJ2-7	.	CSAIPPGVAEEQYF	TGCAGTGCTATCCCCCCCGGGGTGGCTGAGGAGCAGTACTTC
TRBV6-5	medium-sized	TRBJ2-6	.	CASSYSEGSGANVLTF	TGTGCCAGCAGTTACTCCGAAGGGTCTGGGGCCAACGTCCTGACTTTC
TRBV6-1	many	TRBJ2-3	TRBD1	CASSEDGTGPGDTQYF	TGTGCCAGCAGTGAAGACGGGACAGGGCCGGGAGATACGCAGTATTTT
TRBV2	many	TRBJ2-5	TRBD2	CASSGAVAGGLETQYF	TGTGCCAGCAGTGGGGCAGTAGCGGGAGGGCTAGAGACCCAGTACTTC
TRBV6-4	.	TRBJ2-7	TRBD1	CASSHTTGREQCF	TGTGCCAGCAGTCACACGACAGGGCGCGAGCAGTGCTTC
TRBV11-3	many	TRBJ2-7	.	CASSLSWAPYEQYF	TGTGCCAGCAGCTTATCGTGGGCCCCCTACGAGCAGTACTTC
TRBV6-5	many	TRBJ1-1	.	CASSYSRDTEAFF	TGTGCCAGCAGTTACTCGAGAGACACTGAAGCTTTCTTT
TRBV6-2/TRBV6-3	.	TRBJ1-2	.	CATFSDLSYGYTF	TGTGCCACCTTTTCCGACCTTTCGTATGGCTACACCTTC
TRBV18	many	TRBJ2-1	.	CASSPPGGAFFDEQFF	TGTGCCAGCTCACCACCTGGGGGGGCCTTTTTTGATGAGCAGTTCTTC
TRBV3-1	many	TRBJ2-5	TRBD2	CASSQGWEGTQYF	TGTGCCAGCAGCCAAGGGTGGGAGGGGACCCAGTACTTC
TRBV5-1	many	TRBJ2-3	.	CASSLGRVDTQYF	TGCGCCAGCAGCCTCGGGCGCGTAGATACGCAGTATTTT
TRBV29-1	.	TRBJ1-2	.	CSVDRESYGYTF	TGCAGCGTTGACAGGGAGAGCTATGGCTACACCTTC
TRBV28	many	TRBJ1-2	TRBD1	CAIGTGVRGYTF	TGTGCCATCGGGACAGGGGTCAGAGGCTACACCTTC
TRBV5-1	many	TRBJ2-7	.	CASSSDSYEQYF	TGCGCCAGCAGTTCGGACAGCTACGAGCAGTACTTC
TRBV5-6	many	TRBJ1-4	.	CASSLDGANEKLFF	TGTGCCAGCAGCTTGGATGGGGCTAATGAAAAACTGTTTTTT
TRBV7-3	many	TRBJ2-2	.	CASSLSGADGELFF	TGTGCCAGCAGCTTAAGCGGGGCGGACGGGGAGCTGTTTTTT
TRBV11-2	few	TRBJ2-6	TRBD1	CASSCPTGGAAGANVLTF	TGTGCCAGCAGCTGTCCGACAGGGGGAGCGGCTGGGGCCAACGTCCTTACTTTC
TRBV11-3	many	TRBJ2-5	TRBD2	CASSLVLAGEGETQYF	TGTGCCAGCAGCTTAGTTCTAGCGGGGGAGGGGGAGACCCAGTACTTC
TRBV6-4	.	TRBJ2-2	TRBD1	CASSPRGNTVELFF	TGTGCCAGCAGCCCCAGGGGGAACACCGTAGAGCTGTTTTTT
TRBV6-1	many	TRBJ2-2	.	CASSERAGRNTGELFF	TGTGCCAGCAGTGAAAGGGCAGGGCGGAACACCGGGGAGCTGTTTTTT